The rows below give T cell receptor beta chains drawn from one sample of a study of monozygotic twins with inflammatory bowel disease. TCRdb re-called the 5' RACE reads and shows each CDR3 protein once, DNA omitted. In total, the table holds fewer than 550,000 distinct CDR3 sequences. The sample was blood. These receptors were collected from a human donor with ulcerative colitis or Crohn's disease, or a healthy co-twin of an affected twin (not recorded which). Each CDR3 is given with its conserved first and last residue. The order of the fields is J gene, V gene, CDR3 length, CDR3 protein.

TRBJ1-1 | TRBV28 | 15 | CASSFTGMGDTEAFF
TRBJ2-7 | TRBV7-2 | 16 | CASSHGGGRVPYEQYF
TRBJ2-7 | TRBV27 | 18 | CASSQGAGYFQKSWEQYF
TRBJ2-1 | TRBV7-2 | 13 | CASSEGLPPRATF
TRBJ1-2 | TRBV2 | 14 | CASSEAVKGYGYTF
TRBJ2-3 | TRBV19 | 16 | CASSPRHRPSTDTQYF
TRBJ1-5 | TRBV4-1 | 13 | CASSQGGAQPQHF
TRBJ2-2 | TRBV5-1 | 13 | CASSPDGTGELFF
TRBJ2-7 | TRBV27 | 14 | CASMGATGKYEQYF
TRBJ2-2 | TRBV7-3 | 15 | CASSLNLAGAGELFF
TRBJ2-3 | TRBV5-6 | 16 | CASSDSPGLLTDTQYF
TRBJ1-1 | TRBV5-1 | 14 | CASSSVMENTEAFF
TRBJ1-1 | TRBV10-3 | 13 | CAISSRVNTEAFF
TRBJ2-2 | TRBV12-3/TRBV12-4 | 14 | CASRPGQGAGELFF
TRBJ1-2 | TRBV6-1 | 12 | CASSEQGYGYTF